Below are 17 T cell receptor beta chains sequenced from a single sample in a study of identical twins. Using its own MiXCR run on the 5' RACE reads, TCRdb lists one record per CDR3 protein. The sample shows 600,000 to 700,000 distinct CDR3 sequences, less than 25% of them seen only once. The data also belong to a second study, concerning T cells expressing NK-cell markers.

Sequencing input: PBMCs. Receptor source: a woman between 18 and 29 years old in good health.

This clonotype was detected a few times. This rearrangement joins TRBV20-1 to TRBJ1-2, with a possible D match to TRBD1 (6 bases). The CDR3 runs 15 residues. V was pared by 3 bases and J by 3 bases, with 17 bases between. From germline, CDR1 is DFQATT and CDR2 SNEGSKA (reference sequence). CDR3 protein: CSASAGGMGDYGYTF. The CDR3 DNA reads as TGCAGTGCTAGTGCGGGGGGCATGGGTGACTATGGCTACACCTTC.

In this sample, this clonotype turned up a few times. The genes are TRBV7-9 and TRBJ2-5; D tentatively reads TRBD1 or TRBD2 (5 bases each). Germline CDR1 and CDR2: SEHNR and FQNEAQ (reference sequence). This CDR3 has 14 residues. V gave up 1 base and J gave up 7 bases, with 13 bases separating them. The DNA of the CDR3 is TGTGCCAGCAGCTTAGTGCAACCTGGGGGGACCCAGTACTTC. Its protein product is CASSLVQPGGTQYF.

The rearrangement uses TRBV5-6 and TRBJ2-4; the match to TRBD2 covers 12 bases. Germline CDR1 is SGHDT and CDR2 is YYEEEE. This CDR3 has 15 residues. V lost 2 bases, J lost 7 bases, and 4 bases stayed unmatched. The CDR3 region is CASSFPSGRANIQYF. CDR3 DNA: TGTGCCAGCAGCTTTCCTAGCGGGAGGGCCAACATTCAGTACTTC.

The V gene is TRBV6-5, the J gene TRBJ1-6; D remains unclear. V shed 2 bases and J shed 5 bases, with 7 bases lying between them. Per the germline V gene, CDR1 is MNHEY and CDR2 is SVGAGI. CDR3 length: 14 amino acids. In DNA, the CDR3 is TGTGCCAGCAGTTACATTTGGAATAATTCACCCCTCCACTTT. Its protein product is CASSYIWNNSPLHF.

In this sample, this clonotype turned up a few times. V gene TRBV20-1 combines with J gene TRBJ2-1; 10 bases agree with TRBD2. From germline, CDR1 is DFQATT and CDR2 SNEGSKA (reference sequence). After removal of 5 bases from V and 2 bases from J, the junction contained 6 bases not matched to a gene. CDR3 length: 15 amino acids. The CDR3 region has the DNA TGCAGTGCTGCCAAAGCGGGGGGGCCCTACAATGAGCAGTTCTTC. Translating gives CSAAKAGGPYNEQFF.

This chain uses TRBV21-1 with TRBJ2-7; no DNA check was done on the table's D call, TRBD1. TRBV21-1 is tagged as a pseudogene. CDR3 length: 15 residues. Here the CDR3 reads CASKSRGQGPLEQYF. The CDR3 nucleotides are TGTGCCAGCAAGTCTCGTGGACAGGGCCCCCTCGAGCAGTACTTC.

This clonotype was seen repeatedly, ten times or more. The V and J genes are TRBV4-1 and TRBJ2-1; TRBD2 agrees at 7 bases. Germline V CDR1 and CDR2: MGHRA, YSYEKL. Germline trimming cut 3 bases from V and 2 bases from J; bases unmatched to any gene: 4. The CDR3 runs 15 residues. The CDR3 nucleotides read TGCGCCAGCAGCCAGGGGACTACCCCCTACAATGAGCAGTTCTTC. Encoded protein: CASSQGTTPYNEQFF.

The J gene is TRBJ2-3, the V gene TRBV5-1; no clear D. The CDR3 spans 14 residues. V gave up 0 bases and J gave up 4 bases, with 9 bases separating them. The germline gives CDR1 SGHRS, CDR2 YFSETQ. Written as DNA, the CDR3 is TGCGCCAGCAGCTTGGCCACAGCTGCAGATACGCAGTATTTT. This encodes CASSLATAADTQYF.

This clonotype was detected only a few times. The chain combines TRBV2 with TRBJ1-1; 7 nucleotides align to TRBD1. CDR1 and CDR2 from the germline V gene are SNHLY and FYNNEI. V trimming: 8 bases; J trimming: 4 bases; junction bases outside the gene matches: 7. The CDR3 runs 13 residues. DNA for the CDR3: TGTGCCAGCGCCACAGGGGCGGGCACTGAAGCTTTCTTT. Translating it yields CASATGAGTEAFF. Looking up the rest from reference TRBV2 and TRBJ1-1 gives the full variable domain: EPEVTQTPSHQVTQMGQEVILRCVPISNHLYFYWYRQILGQKVEFLVSFYNNEISEKSEIFDDQFSVERPDGSNFTLKIRSTKLEDSAMYFCASATGAGTEAFFGQGTRLTVV.

This clonotype was picked up many times. The CDR3 sequence: CASSLGQGATYEQYF. CDR3 in DNA: TGTGCCAGCAGCCTCGGACAGGGGGCAACCTACGAGCAGTACTTC. The genes are TRBV12-3 or TRBV12-4 and TRBJ2-7; 11 positions match TRBD1. Trimming cost V 6 bases and J 2 bases; bases outside gene matches: 6. The CDR3 extends over 15 amino acids.

The gene calls are TRBV6-5 and TRBJ1-1; D remains unclear. CDR3 size: 14 residues. Germline V lookup: CDR1 MNHEY, CDR2 SVGAGI. V was shortened by 5 bases and J by 4 bases, with 14 bases between the two germline ends. The CDR3 sequence: CASSHDVPGTEAFF. DNA of the CDR3: TGTGCCAGCAGTCACGACGTCCCGGGCACTGAAGCTTTCTTT.

The sample holds a few counts of this clonotype. V gene TRBV10-3 combines with J gene TRBJ1-1; D may be TRBD1 (5 bases). With 10 bases removed from V and 2 bases from J, the gap between germline ends came to 17 bases. Germline assignment: CDR1 ENHRY and CDR2 SYGVKD. The CDR3 loop spans 14 amino acids. The CDR3 loop is CATSRQGGNTEAFF. The CDR3 DNA is TGTGCCACTTCTCGGCAGGGAGGAAACACTGAAGCTTTCTTT.

The V and J genes are TRBV12-3 or TRBV12-4 and TRBJ2-1; 8 positions agree with TRBD1. The junction had 10 bases not matched to a gene; V was cut back by 6 bases and J by 6 bases. CDR3 length: 15 amino acids. The CDR3 DNA sequence: TGTGCCAGCAGGGCCGGACAGGGAGGTTTCAATGAGCAGTTCTTC. It codes for CASRAGQGGFNEQFF.

This rearrangement joins TRBV30 to TRBJ1-1, with D hard to call. This CDR3 region has 12 residues. With 3 bases removed from V and 6 bases from J, the gap between germline ends came to 11 bases. Germline V gene data show CDR1 as GTSNPN and CDR2 as SVGIG (reference sequence). The CDR3 loop is CAWSYEVAEAFF. CDR3 DNA sequence: TGTGCCTGGAGCTACGAGGTCGCTGAAGCTTTCTTT.

V usage is TRBV7-9 and J usage is TRBJ2-1; 8 bases are shared with TRBD2. The germline CDR1 and CDR2 sequences are SEHNR and FQNEAQ (reference sequence). The CDR3 length is 15 residues. The junction had 9 bases not matched to a gene; V was cut back by 2 bases and J by 9 bases. CDR3: CASSLRKREWFEQFF. The CDR3 DNA sequence: TGTGCCAGCAGCTTACGAAAGCGGGAGTGGTTTGAGCAGTTCTTC.

This clonotype was picked up many times. The chain uses TRBV5-1 and TRBJ1-1; tentative D call: TRBD1 (6 bases). V lost 0 bases, J lost 7 bases, and 13 bases lay in between. Germline assignment: CDR1 SGHRS and CDR2 YFSETQ. The CDR3 extends over 14 amino acids. The CDR3 here is CASSLVSGEIEAFF. The CDR3 coding sequence is TGCGCCAGCAGCTTGGTGTCAGGGGAAATTGAAGCTTTCTTT.

This clonotype was seen a few times. The rearrangement joins TRBV5-1 to TRBJ1-3; D is unclear. Per the germline V gene, CDR1 is SGHRS and CDR2 is YFSETQ. V dropped 0 bases and J dropped 4 bases, with 14 bases sitting between them. This CDR3 has 16 amino acids. The CDR3 loop is CASSLGTVLGGNTIYF. DNA for the CDR3: TGCGCCAGCAGCTTGGGAACAGTACTGGGAGGAAACACCATATATTTT.